Here is one T cell receptor beta chain with its context. Authors' data handling: Amplification of reference gene primers was used by the study to estimate nucleated cell counts. The repertoire was sequenced with immunoSEQ multiplex PCR; TCRdb's copy has only in-frame clones and lacks some. V, J and clone size are those of that table, while D and trimming were read from the DNA. The sample shows 40,000 or so clones, about 85% of them seen only once. The sample comes from a study of blood T cell repertoires in COVID-19. Study details: T cells, B-cell-depleted T cells, or PBMCs provided the cDNA or gDNA that served as material.

The CDR3 extends over 17 amino acids. From germline, CDR1 is SGHRS and CDR2 YFSETQ. V lost 2 bases to trimming and J lost 1 base, with 15 bases between them. The receptor was derived from a human donor in a cohort sampled during active COVID-19. The sample consisted of peripheral blood. The chain carries TRBV5-1 and TRBJ2-2, with D perhaps TRBD1 (6 bases). In DNA, the CDR3 is TGCGCCAGCAGCTTCGAGACAGGTCGCGGGAACACCGGGGAGCTGTTTTTT. Translating gives CASSFETGRGNTGELFF.